This TCR beta chain was captured by sequencing in a study of PD-1 blockade in classical Hodgkin lymphoma (TCRdb year 2020). Study-wide context: To define a peripheral blood immune signature of response to PD-1 blockade in classical Hodgkin lymphoma, the study combined TCR beta sequencing with CyTOF.

What this sample's time point label stands for: newly diagnosed, previously untreated cHL patient sample. A Miltenyi CD4+ T cell isolation kit was used for magnetic negative selection to purify CD4+ T cells from thawed PBMCs. As a comparison group for the relapsed/refractory trial patients, PBMCs were sequenced from patients with newly diagnosed, previously untreated classical Hodgkin lymphoma. Peripheral blood was collected in 8 mL Vacutainer Cell Preparation Tubes, from which PBMCs were isolated by centrifugation and then cryopreserved. Purified CD4+ and CD8+ fractions were generated only in cases for which an additional PBMC sample was available. Magnetically labelled cells were removed on LS columns in a quadroMACS separator, and the flow-through was collected as the purified fraction. Genomic DNA was extracted with the Qiagen DNeasy kit from unsorted PBMCs and from negatively selected CD4+ and CD8+ fractions. TCR beta CDR3 regions were amplified by immunoSEQ multiplex PCR using primers annealing to V and J segments. A synthetic immune receptor repertoire was used to minimize amplification bias, and any remaining bias was removed computationally after sequencing. Per the authors' processing: Custom Python scripts were used to quantify repertoire diversity as the Shannon entropy index. Unsorted, CD4+ and CD8+ repertoires were examined separately, except in combined analyses, for which CD4+ and CD8+ sequences were merged in silico. TCRdb obtained this table from immuneACCESS and retained in-frame rearrangements with V and J assigned. These tables miss some clones; where compared with another copy, unresolved V genes account for less than half of the shortfall, and the remainder is unexplained. Clonal size and the V and J genes are those of that table, whereas D and trimming came from the DNA. In all, the sample holds nearly 35,000 clones, and approximately 90% of those were seen once. The ten largest clones capture approximately 0.2% of the sample.

General findings and caveats noted by the study authors: The study was restricted to a single clinical trial cohort, and the causes of repertoire differences, possibly disease activity or prior therapy, were left undefined. Baseline TCR diversity was reported to be lower in newly diagnosed patients than in healthy donors, and even lower in relapsed/refractory patients.

In regard to this clone: Its antigen is unknown. There are no base qualities to consult, and no much larger clone falls within one base.

The sequence was obtained from a human donor with classical Hodgkin lymphoma. Sequenced material: CD4+ T cells from blood.

The CDR3 region reads CATSRRDSIDTQYF. The DNA sequence is given as TGTGCCACCAGCAGACGGGACTCGATAGATACGCAGTATTTT. The chain links TRBV15 with TRBJ2-3, with TRBD2 tentatively as D gene (6 bases match). The CDR3 has 14 amino acids, counting the end cysteine and phenylalanine. Only the CDR3 part of the read is kept: 42 bases, read in frame from the first base. Based on the germline V gene (reference sequence), the CDR1 and CDR2 sequences are LNHNV and YYDKDF. Trimming at the junction amounts to 2 bases on V and 5 bases on J, and the germline ends lie 11 bases apart. The full variable domain, completed from the reference TRBV15 and TRBJ2-3 proteins outside the CDR3, reads DAMVIQNPRYQVTQFGKPVTLSCSQTLNHNVMYWYQQKSSQAPKLLFHYYDKDFNNEADTPDNFQSRRPNTSFCFLDIRSPGLGDTAMYLCATSRRDSIDTQYFGPGTRLTVL.